This entry lists 9 T cell receptor beta chains sequenced from one sample in a study of identical twins. TCRdb processed the 5' RACE reads anew with MiXCR; each CDR3 protein has one entry. The table lists around 470,000 distinct CDR3 sequences, 11% to 15% of them singletons, with about 0.52% in the top ten. The same specimen was also included in a second study, on yellow fever vaccine responses in identical twins.

The material sequenced was CD4+ T cells sorted from blood. Source of these receptors: a woman aged 18-29 years in good health.

The sample holds a few counts of this clonotype. The CDR3 reads CASSRTTVTYEQYF. CDR3 coding DNA: TGCGCCAGCAGCCGTACGACAGTCACCTACGAGCAGTACTTC. The genes are TRBV5-1 and TRBJ2-7; TRBD1 might be the D (5 bases). The V gene's germline CDR1 is SGHRS and CDR2 YFSETQ. This CDR3 is 14 amino acids long. Trimming removed 4 bases from V and 2 bases from J, with 13 bases in between.

The genes are TRBV20-1 and TRBJ2-7; no clear D gene. Per the germline V gene, CDR1 is DFQATT and CDR2 is SNEGSKA (reference sequence). This CDR3 comprises 12 residues. Trimming cost V 7 bases and J 0 bases, with 10 bases left between them. CDR3 bases: TGCAGTGGTCAGCCGGACTCCTACGAGCAGTACTTC. Encoded protein: CSGQPDSYEQYF.

This clonotype was counted only a few times. The chain couples TRBV7-9 to TRBJ2-7, with 8 bases aligning to TRBD2. Germline V gene lookup returns CDR1 SEHNR and CDR2 FQNEAQ (reference sequence). The CDR3 consists of 15 residues. Losses at the gene ends were 1 base for V and 4 bases for J; bases not matched to a gene: 6. The CDR3 loop reads CASSLVGSGIYEQYF. The CDR3 DNA reads TGTGCCAGCAGCTTAGTCGGTAGCGGGATTTACGAGCAGTACTTC.

This clonotype appeared a few times. The chain combines TRBV5-1 with TRBJ2-5; the D gene could be TRBD1 or TRBD2 (6 bases each). The CDR3 length is 14 residues. Per germline, CDR1 SGHRS and CDR2 YFSETQ. V was shortened by 4 bases and J by 2 bases, with 12 bases between the two germline ends. CDR3 in amino acids: CASSQRGVQETQYF. In DNA, the CDR3 is TGCGCCAGCAGCCAGAGGGGGGTTCAAGAGACCCAGTACTTC.

This sequence joins TRBV29-1 and TRBJ1-2, with D possibly matching TRBD1 (6 bases). Trimming shortened V by 7 bases and J by 3 bases, and 18 bases separated the two germline ends. The CDR3 loop spans 14 amino acids. Germline loops: CDR1 SQVTM, CDR2 ANQGSEA. CDR3 coding DNA: TGCAGCGGGATGACAGGAGCTCCCCACTATGGCTACACCTTC. Translating gives CSGMTGAPHYGYTF.

This clonotype has more than one count but fewer than ten. The V and J genes are TRBV3-1 and TRBJ2-1; D is perhaps TRBD1 or TRBD2 (5 bases each). Trimming cost V 0 bases and J 6 bases, with 18 bases left between them. This CDR3 region has 17 residues. CDR1 and CDR2 (germline): LGHDT, YNNKEL (reference sequence). Written as DNA, the CDR3 is TGTGCCAGCAGCCAAGATGCGGTAAGGGGAGCTGTCAATGAGCAGTTCTTC. This encodes CASSQDAVRGAVNEQFF.

The V and J genes are TRBV5-1 and TRBJ2-5; 7 bases match TRBD1. Germline lookup yields CDR1 SGHRS and CDR2 YFSETQ. The CDR3 extends over 15 amino acids. V lost 4 bases to trimming and J lost 3 bases; unmatched junction nucleotides: 9. The DNA for the CDR3 is TGCGCCAGCAGCGCCTATACAGGGGTGGAAGAGACCCAGTACTTC. This encodes CASSAYTGVEETQYF.

This clonotype showed up just a few times. The rearrangement joins TRBV5-1 to TRBJ2-7; TRBD2 is a possible D gene (5 bases). Germline lookup yields CDR1 SGHRS and CDR2 YFSETQ. This CDR3 spans 15 amino acids. The V end lost 5 bases, the J end lost 1 base, and 16 bases lay between the germline ends. The CDR3 protein is CASRQPGSLSYEQYF. CDR3 DNA sequence: TGCGCCAGCAGGCAACCGGGATCCTTATCCTACGAGCAGTACTTC.

For this clonotype: A read error may produce the germline difference seen at one junction end. The chain employs TRBV20-1 and TRBJ2-5, with 9 bases lining up with TRBD2. This CDR3 has 13 amino acids. Germline V gene sequence: CDR1 DFQATT, CDR2 SNEGSKA (reference sequence). The CDR3 sequence: CSASLPSGMGILF. The CDR3 nucleotides read TGCAGTGCTAGTCTCCCTAGCGGGATGGGGATTCTCTTC.